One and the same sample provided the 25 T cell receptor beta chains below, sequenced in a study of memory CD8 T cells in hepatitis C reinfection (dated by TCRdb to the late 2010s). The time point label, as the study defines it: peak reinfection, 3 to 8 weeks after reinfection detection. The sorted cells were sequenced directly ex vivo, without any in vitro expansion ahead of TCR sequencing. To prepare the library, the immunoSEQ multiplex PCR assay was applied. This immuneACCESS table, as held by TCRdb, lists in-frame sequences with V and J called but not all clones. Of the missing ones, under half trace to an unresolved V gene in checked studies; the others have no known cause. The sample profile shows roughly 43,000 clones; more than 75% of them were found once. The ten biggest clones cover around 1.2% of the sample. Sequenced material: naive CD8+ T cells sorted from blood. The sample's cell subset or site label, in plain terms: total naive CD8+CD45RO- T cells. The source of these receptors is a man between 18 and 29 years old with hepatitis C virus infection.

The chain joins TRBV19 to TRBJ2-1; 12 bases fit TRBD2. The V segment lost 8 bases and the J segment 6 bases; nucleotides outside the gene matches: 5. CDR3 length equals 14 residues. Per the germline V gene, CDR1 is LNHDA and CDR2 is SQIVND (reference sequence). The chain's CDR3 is CASGTSGQLNEQFF. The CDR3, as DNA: TGTGCCAGTGGGACTAGCGGGCAACTCAATGAGCAGTTCTTC.

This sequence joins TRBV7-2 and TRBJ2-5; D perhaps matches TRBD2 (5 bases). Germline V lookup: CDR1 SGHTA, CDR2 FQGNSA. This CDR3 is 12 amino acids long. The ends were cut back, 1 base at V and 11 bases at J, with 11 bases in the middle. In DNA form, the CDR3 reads TGTGCCAGCAGCTTAGAGGGCGGGCCTCAGTACTTC. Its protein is CASSLEGGPQYF.

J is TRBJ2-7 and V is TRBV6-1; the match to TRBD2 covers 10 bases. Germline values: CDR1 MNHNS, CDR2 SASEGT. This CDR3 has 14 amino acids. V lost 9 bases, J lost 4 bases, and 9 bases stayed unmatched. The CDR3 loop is CASGDSGRTYEQYF. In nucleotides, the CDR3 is TGTGCCAGTGGGGATAGCGGGAGGACTTACGAGCAGTACTTC.

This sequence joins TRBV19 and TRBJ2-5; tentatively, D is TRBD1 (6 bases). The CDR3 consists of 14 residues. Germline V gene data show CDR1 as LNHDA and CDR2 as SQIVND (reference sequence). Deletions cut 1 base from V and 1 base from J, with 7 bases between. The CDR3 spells CASSIGQVQETQYF. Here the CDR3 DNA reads TGTGCCAGTAGTATAGGACAGGTCCAAGAGACCCAGTACTTC.

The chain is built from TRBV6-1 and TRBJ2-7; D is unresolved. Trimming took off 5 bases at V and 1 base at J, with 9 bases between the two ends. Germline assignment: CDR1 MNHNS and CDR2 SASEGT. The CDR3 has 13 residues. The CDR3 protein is CASSNSDSYEQYV. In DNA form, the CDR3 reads TGTGCCAGCAGTAACAGTGATTCCTACGAGCAGTACGTC.

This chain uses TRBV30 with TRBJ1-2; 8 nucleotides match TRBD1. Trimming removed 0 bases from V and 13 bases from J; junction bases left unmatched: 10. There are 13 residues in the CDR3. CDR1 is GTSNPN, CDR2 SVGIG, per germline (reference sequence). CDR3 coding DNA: TGTGCCTGGAGTGTGTGGCAGGGGGCATTGAGCACCTTC. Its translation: CAWSVWQGALSTF.

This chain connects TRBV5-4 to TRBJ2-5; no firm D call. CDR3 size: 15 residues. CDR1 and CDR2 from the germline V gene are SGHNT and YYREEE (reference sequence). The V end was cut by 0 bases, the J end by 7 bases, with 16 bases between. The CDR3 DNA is TGTGCCAGCAGCTTGGCCCTGAGTCGAGCAGGGACCCAGTACTTC. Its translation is CASSLALSRAGTQYF. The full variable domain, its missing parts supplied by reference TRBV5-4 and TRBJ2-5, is ETGVTQSPTHLIKTRGQQVTLRCSSQSGHNTVSWYQQALGQGPQFIFQYYREEENGRGNFPPRFSGLQFPNYSSELNVNALELDDSALYLCASSLALSRAGTQYFGPGTRLLVL.

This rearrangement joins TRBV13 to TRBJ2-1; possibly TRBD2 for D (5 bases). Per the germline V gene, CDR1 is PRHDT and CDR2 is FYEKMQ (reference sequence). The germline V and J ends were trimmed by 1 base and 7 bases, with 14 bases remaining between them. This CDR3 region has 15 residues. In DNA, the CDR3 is TGTGCCAGCAGCTTAGAGTTACGGGGATTGAATGAGCAGTTCTTC. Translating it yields CASSLELRGLNEQFF.

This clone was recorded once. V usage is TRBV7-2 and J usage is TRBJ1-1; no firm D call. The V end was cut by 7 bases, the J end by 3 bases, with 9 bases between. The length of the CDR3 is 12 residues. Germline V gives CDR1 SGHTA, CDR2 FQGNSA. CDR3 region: CASKEGYTEAFF. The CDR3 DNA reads TGTGCCAGCAAAGAGGGCTACACTGAAGCTTTCTTT.

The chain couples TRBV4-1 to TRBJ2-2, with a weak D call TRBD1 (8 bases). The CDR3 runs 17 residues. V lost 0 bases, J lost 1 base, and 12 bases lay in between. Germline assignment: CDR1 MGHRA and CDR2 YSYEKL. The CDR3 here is CASSQEGGTGNTGELFF. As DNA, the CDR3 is TGCGCCAGCAGCCAAGAGGGGGGGACAGGGAACACCGGGGAGCTGTTTTTT.

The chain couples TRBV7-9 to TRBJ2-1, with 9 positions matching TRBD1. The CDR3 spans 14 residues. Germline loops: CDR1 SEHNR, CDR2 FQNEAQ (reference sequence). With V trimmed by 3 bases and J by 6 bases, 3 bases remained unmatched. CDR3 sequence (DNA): TGTGCCAGCAGCTTGTTGACAGGGGGCAATGAGCAGTTCTTC. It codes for CASSLLTGGNEQFF. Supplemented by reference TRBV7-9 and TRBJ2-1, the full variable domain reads DTGVSQNPRHKITKRGQNVTFRCDPISEHNRLYWYRQTLGQGPEFLTYFQNEAQLEKSRLLSDRFSAERPKGSFSTLEIQRTEQGDSAMYLCASSLLTGGNEQFFGPGTRLTVL.

The DNA for the CDR3 is TGTGCCAGCAGCCTACAGGGGGGGGACCAAGAGACCCAGTACTTC. This translates into CASSLQGGDQETQYF. The V and J genes are TRBV13 and TRBJ2-5, with D possibly TRBD1 on 8 matching bases. The germline CDR1 and CDR2 sequences are PRHDT and FYEKMQ (reference sequence). Trimming shortened V by 5 bases and J by 0 bases, and 13 bases separated the two germline ends. The CDR3 sequence is 15 residues long. Complete variable domain (other parts from reference TRBV13 and TRBJ2-5): AAGVIQSPRHLIKEKRETATLKCYPIPRHDTVYWYQQGPGQDPQFLISFYEKMQSDKGSIPDRFSAQQFSDYHSELNMSSLELGDSALYFCASSLQGGDQETQYFGPGTRLLVL.

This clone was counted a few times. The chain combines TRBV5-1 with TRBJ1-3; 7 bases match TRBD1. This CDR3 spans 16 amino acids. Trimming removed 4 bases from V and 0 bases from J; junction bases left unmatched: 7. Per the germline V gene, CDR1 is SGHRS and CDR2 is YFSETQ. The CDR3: CASSPIGGPSGNTIYF. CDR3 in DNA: TGCGCCAGCAGCCCAATAGGGGGCCCCTCTGGAAACACCATATATTTT.

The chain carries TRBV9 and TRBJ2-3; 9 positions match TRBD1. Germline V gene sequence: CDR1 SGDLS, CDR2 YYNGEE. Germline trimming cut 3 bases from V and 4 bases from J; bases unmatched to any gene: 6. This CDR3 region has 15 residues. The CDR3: CASSAEGQGSDTQYF. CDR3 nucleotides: TGTGCCAGCAGCGCCGAAGGACAGGGGTCAGATACGCAGTATTTT.

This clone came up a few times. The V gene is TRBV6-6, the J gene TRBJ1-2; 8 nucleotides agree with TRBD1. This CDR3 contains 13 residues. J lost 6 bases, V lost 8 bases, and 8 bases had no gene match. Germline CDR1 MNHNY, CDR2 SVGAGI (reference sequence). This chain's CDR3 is CASLPGRGHGYTF. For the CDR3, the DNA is TGTGCCAGCCTCCCGGGCAGGGGGCATGGCTACACCTTC.

The CDR3 DNA is TGTGCCAGCACTCACCTACCGGGACACTTCTACGAGCAGTACGTC. Translation gives CASTHLPGHFYEQYV. The chain is built from TRBV6-6 and TRBJ2-7, with a weak D call TRBD1 (6 bases). From germline, CDR1 is MNHNY and CDR2 SVGAGI (reference sequence). The CDR3 covers 15 residues. Trimming removed 7 bases at V and 3 bases at J, with 19 bases between.

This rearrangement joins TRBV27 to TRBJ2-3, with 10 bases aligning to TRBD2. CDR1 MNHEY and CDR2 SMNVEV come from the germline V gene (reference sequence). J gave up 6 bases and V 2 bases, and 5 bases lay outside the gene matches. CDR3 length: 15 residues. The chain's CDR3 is CASSLLAGVYDTQYF. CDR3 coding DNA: TGTGCCAGCAGTTTACTAGCGGGAGTGTACGATACGCAGTATTTT.

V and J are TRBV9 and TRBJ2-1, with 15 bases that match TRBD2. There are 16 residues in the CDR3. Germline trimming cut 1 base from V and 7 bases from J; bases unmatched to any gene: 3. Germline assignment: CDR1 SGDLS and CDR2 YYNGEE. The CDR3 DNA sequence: TGTGCCAGCAGCGTACAAGGACTAGCGGGAGGGAATGAGCAGTTCTTC. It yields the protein CASSVQGLAGGNEQFF.

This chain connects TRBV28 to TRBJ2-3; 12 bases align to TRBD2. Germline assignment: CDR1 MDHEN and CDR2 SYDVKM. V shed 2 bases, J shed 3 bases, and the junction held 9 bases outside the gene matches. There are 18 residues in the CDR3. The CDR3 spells CASSLLAGGPRATDTQYF. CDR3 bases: TGTGCCAGCAGTTTACTAGCGGGAGGGCCGAGGGCTACAGATACGCAGTATTTT.

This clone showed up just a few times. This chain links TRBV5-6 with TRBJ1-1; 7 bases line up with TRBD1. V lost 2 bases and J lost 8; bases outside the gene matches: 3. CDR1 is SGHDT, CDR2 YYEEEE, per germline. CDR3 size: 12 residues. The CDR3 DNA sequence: TGTGCCAGCAGCTTTGGGACAGTCGAAGCTTTCTTT. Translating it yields CASSFGTVEAFF. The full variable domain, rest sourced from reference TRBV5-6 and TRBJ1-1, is DAGVTQSPTHLIKTRGQQVTLRCSPKSGHDTVSWYQQALGQGPQFIFQYYEEEERQRGNFPDRFSGHQFPNYSSELNVNALLLGDSALYLCASSFGTVEAFFGQGTRLTVV.

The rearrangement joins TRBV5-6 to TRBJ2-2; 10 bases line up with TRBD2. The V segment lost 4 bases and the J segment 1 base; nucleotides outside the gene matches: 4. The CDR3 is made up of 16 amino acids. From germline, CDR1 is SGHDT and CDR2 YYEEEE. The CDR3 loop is CASSPASGGNTGELFF. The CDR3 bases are TGTGCCAGCAGCCCCGCTAGCGGGGGGAACACCGGGGAGCTGTTTTTT.

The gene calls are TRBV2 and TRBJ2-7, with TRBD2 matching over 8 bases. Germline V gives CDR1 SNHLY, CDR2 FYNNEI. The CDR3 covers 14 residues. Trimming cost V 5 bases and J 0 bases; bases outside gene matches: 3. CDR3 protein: CASSSGLDSYEQYF. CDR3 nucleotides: TGTGCCAGCAGTTCGGGACTAGACTCCTACGAGCAGTACTTC.

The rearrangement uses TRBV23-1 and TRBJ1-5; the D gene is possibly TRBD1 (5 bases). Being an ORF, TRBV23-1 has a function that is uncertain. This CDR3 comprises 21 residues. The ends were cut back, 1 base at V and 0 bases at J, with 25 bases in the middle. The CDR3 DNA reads TGCGCCAGCAGTCAATGGGACTTGCAGGGCGACCTAATCGTTAGCAATCAGCCCCAGCATTTT. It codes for CASSQWDLQGDLIVSNQPQHF.

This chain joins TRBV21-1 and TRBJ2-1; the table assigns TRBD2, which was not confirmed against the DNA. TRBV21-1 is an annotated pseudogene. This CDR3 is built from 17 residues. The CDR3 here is CASSPEGRGGSYNEQFF. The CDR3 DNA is TGTGCCAGCAGCCCCGAGGGGCGGGGGGGCTCCTACAATGAGCAGTTCTTC.

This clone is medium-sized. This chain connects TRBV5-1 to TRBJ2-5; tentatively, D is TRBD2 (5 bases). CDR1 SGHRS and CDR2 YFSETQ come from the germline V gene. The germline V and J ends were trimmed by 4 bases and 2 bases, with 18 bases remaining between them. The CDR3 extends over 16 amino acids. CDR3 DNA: TGCGCCAGCAGCGAGAGCGGCCCCTTGTGGCAAGAGACCCAGTACTTC. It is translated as CASSESGPLWQETQYF.